These 12 T cell receptor beta chains were all obtained from the same sample, sequenced in a study of T cells in women clearing cervical HPV infection. The data were produced by immunoSEQ multiplex PCR, yet TCRdb's version contains in-frame clones alone and is incomplete. Reported are 31,000 or so clones; the ten largest clones contain more than 4%. Sequencing used blood buffy coat. The source is a woman between 18 and 70 years old with a cervical HPV16 infection that either progressed to CIN3+ or cleared (not recorded which).

Details on this clone: The missing CDR3 end, 3 residues past where the read stops, is filled in from the germline J gene. The rearrangement uses TRBV12-5 and TRBJ1-2, with D maybe TRBD1 (5 bases). CDR3 size: 12 residues. The V and J ends lost 7 bases and 4 bases respectively, with 10 bases between them. CDR1 LGHNT and CDR2 FRNRAP come from the germline V gene. CDR3 protein: CASADSVYGYTF. The sequenced part of the CDR3 DNA is TGTGCTAGTGCCGACAGTGTCTATGGC.

In regard to this clone: The CDR3 extends 3 residues past the end of the read, so its final part is completed from the germline J gene. V is TRBV19 and J is TRBJ1-4, with 8 bases aligning to TRBD1. This CDR3 is 15 amino acids long. Germline loops: CDR1 LNHDA, CDR2 SQIVND (reference sequence). J lost 4 bases, V lost 5 bases, and 6 bases had no gene match. CDR3 region: CASSPSGGLNEKLFF. The sequenced part of the CDR3 DNA is TGTGCCAGTAGTCCATCAGGGGGCCTTAATGAAAAA.

With regard to this clone: The DNA ends 3 residues before the CDR3 does, and the rest of the CDR3 is filled in from the germline J gene. The chain combines TRBV30 with TRBJ1-2; the D gene is possibly TRBD1 (5 bases). The germline V gene has CDR1 GTSNPN and CDR2 SVGIG (reference sequence). The CDR3 consists of 13 residues. CDR3 sequence reads: CAWSLAGEHDYTF. The covered CDR3 bases are TGTGCCTGGAGTCTAGCGGGGGAACATGAC.

The sequenced part of the CDR3 DNA is TGTGCCAGCAGTGGACAGGCTTATAATTCACCA. It yields the protein CASSGQAYNSP. The whole CDR3 reads CASSGQAYNSPLFF. The chain recombines TRBV2 with TRBJ1-4, with D tentatively TRBD1 (6 bases). With the read ending 3 residues before the CDR3 end, the germline J gene is used to fill in that end. The CDR3 runs to 14 residues. CDR1 is SNHLY and CDR2 is FYNNEI in the germline V gene.

Worth noting for this clone: The junction departs from the called germline gene at one end, perhaps through a read error. Read data end 3 residues before the CDR3 end; the end is taken from the germline J gene. V is TRBV6-1 and J is TRBJ2-1, with TRBD1 matching 7 bases. CDR1 and CDR2 (germline): MNHNS, SASEGT. The CDR3 is 15 residues long. The chain's CDR3 is CASSAGTANYNEQFF. The covered CDR3 bases are TGTGCCAGTAGTGCTGGGACAGCCAACTACAATGAG.

With regard to this clone: The read halts 3 residues ahead of the CDR3 end, with the missing end drawn from the germline J gene. This chain links TRBV6-1 with TRBJ2-1; D remains ambiguous. Trimming took 1 base from V and 4 from J, leaving 8 bases between them. The CDR3 is 14 residues long. Germline CDR1 reads MNHNS; CDR2 reads SASEGT. CDR3 amino acids: CASSEGQLYNEQFF. Partial CDR3 DNA: TGTGCCAGCAGTGAAGGTCAACTATACAATGAG.

On this clone: The DNA ends 3 residues before the CDR3 does, and the rest of the CDR3 is filled in from the germline J gene. V and J are TRBV5-1 and TRBJ2-6, with 10 nucleotides matching TRBD2. This CDR3 is built from 17 residues. V shed 3 bases, J shed 0 bases, and the junction held 3 bases outside the gene matches. Germline CDR1 SGHRS, CDR2 YFSETQ. CDR3: CASSWASGSSGANVLTF. The CDR3 bases that were read are TGCGCCAGCAGCTGGGCTAGCGGGAGCTCTGGGGCCAACGTC.

As for this clone: The read ends 3 residues early relative to the CDR3; the germline J gene fills the gap. The chain couples TRBV2 to TRBJ2-5; possible D gene TRBD2, 6 bases. V was shortened by 6 bases and J by 5 bases, with 22 bases between the two germline ends. The CDR3 has 16 amino acids. CDR1 SNHLY and CDR2 FYNNEI come from the germline V gene. This chain's CDR3 is CASSLTSDYFGETQYF. The CDR3 bases that were read are TGTGCCAGCAGCCTGACCTCGGACTATTTTGGGGAGACC.

As concerns this clone: The read finishes 3 residues shy of the CDR3 end, and the germline J gene is used to complete it. V and J are TRBV2 and TRBJ1-6; D is unclear. The germline gives CDR1 SNHLY, CDR2 FYNNEI. The CDR3 length is 12 residues. V dropped 6 bases and J dropped 4 bases, with 4 bases sitting between them. The CDR3: CASRRYNSPLHF. The CDR3 DNA, read in part, is TGTGCCAGCAGACGGTATAATTCACCC.

Regarding this clone: The CDR3 end lies 3 residues beyond the end of the read and is filled in from the germline J gene. The genes are TRBV19 and TRBJ1-2; 9 nucleotides line up with TRBD1. Germline V lookup: CDR1 LNHDA, CDR2 SQIVND (reference sequence). The CDR3 runs to 16 residues. CDR3 region: CASSIARSDRGYDYTF. Partial CDR3 DNA: TGTGCCAGTAGTATAGCTAGATCGGACAGGGGTTACGAC.

Comment on this clone: The read stops 3 residues short of the end of the CDR3; the missing end is completed from the germline J gene. The gene calls are TRBV6-1 and TRBJ2-1; no definite D call. V was pared by 2 bases and J by 8 bases, with 4 bases between. Germline lookup yields CDR1 MNHNS and CDR2 SASEGT. The CDR3 consists of 11 residues. The CDR3 here is CASSERDEQFF. The sequenced part of the CDR3 DNA is TGTGCCAGCAGTGAACGCGATGAG.

Turning to this clone: The read ends 3 residues before the CDR3 terminus; that terminus is restored from the germline J gene. This rearrangement joins TRBV12-3 or TRBV12-4 to TRBJ1-5; D is ambiguous. This CDR3 is 13 amino acids long. Trimming removed 2 bases from V and 7 bases from J, with 9 bases in between. The CDR3 DNA, read in part, is TGTGCCAGCAGTTTATCGACTGGGCAGCCC. Encoded protein: CASSLSTGQP. Given in full, the CDR3 is CASSLSTGQPQHF.